Each of the 19 T cell receptor beta chains below was sequenced from the same sample in a study of post-analysis software for immune sequencing data. Study observations and caveats: Five TRBV segments, including TRBV5-6, TRBV5-1 and TRBV20-1, were more frequent in patients than controls.

These receptors are not linked to any known antigen. TCR beta cDNA libraries included unique molecular identifiers. TCRdb re-derived calls from the PCR reads in MiXCR, one entry per CDR3 protein. The table has roughly 400,000 distinct CDR3 sequences, about 39% seen once. The specimen sequenced was blood. Source of these receptors: a girl under 10 years old with multiple sclerosis.

J is TRBJ2-5 and V is TRBV5-6, with D hard to call. Trimming left V 4 bases short and J 7 bases short, with 20 bases between. There are 15 residues in the CDR3. Looked up from germline, CDR1 is SGHDT and CDR2 is YYEEEE. The CDR3 nucleotides read TGTGCCAGCAGCCCTGGCTCCACCGCTACGTCGACCCAGTACTTC. It yields the protein CASSPGSTATSTQYF.

DNA for the CDR3: TGTGCCAGCAGCTTAAAAGCAGACTCTGGGGCCAACGTCCTGACTTTC. Protein product: CASSLKADSGANVLTF. This rearrangement joins TRBV7-3 to TRBJ2-6; D is ambiguous. Per germline, CDR1 SGHTA and CDR2 FQGTGA. This CDR3 contains 16 residues. The ends were cut back, 1 base at V and 0 bases at J, with 7 bases in the middle.

The V and J genes are TRBV25-1 and TRBJ1-5; possible D gene TRBD1, 5 bases. Trimming removed 4 bases at V and 4 bases at J, with 8 bases between. The CDR3 covers 13 residues. From germline, CDR1 is MGHDK and CDR2 SYGVNS. The CDR3 sequence is CASSAAGNQPQHF. CDR3 coding DNA: TGTGCCAGCAGTGCCGCAGGGAATCAGCCCCAGCATTTT.

This clonotype showed up just a few times. The genes are TRBV6-6 and TRBJ2-7; D is perhaps TRBD2 (5 bases). V was shortened by 2 bases and J by 0 bases, with 8 bases between the two germline ends. The CDR3 totals 14 residues. Germline V gives CDR1 MNHNY, CDR2 SVGAGI (reference sequence). In DNA, the CDR3 is TGTGCCAGCAGTTACGGGAGACTCTCCTACGAGCAGTACTTC. Encoded protein: CASSYGRLSYEQYF.

The chain couples TRBV27 to TRBJ1-1; D is unclear. Germline CDR1 is MNHEY and CDR2 is SMNVEV (reference sequence). CDR3 length equals 14 residues. V lost 2 bases and J lost 5, with 12 bases in between. The CDR3 DNA is TGTGCCAGCAGTTTACTCATCTCGGCGACTGAAGCTTTCTTT. It specifies CASSLLISATEAFF.

V gene TRBV6-2 or TRBV6-3 combines with J gene TRBJ2-7, with D perhaps matching TRBD2 (5 bases). The J call is doubtful: the DNA matches TRBJ2-5 better. Germline assignment: CDR1 MNHEY and CDR2 SVGEGT. The CDR3 sequence is 16 residues long. The CDR3 DNA reads as TGTGCCAGCAGTTACTCCCCCCTAGCAAGAGCGGTGACCCAGTACTTC. Its translation: CASSYSPLARAVTQYF.

This chain connects TRBV27 to TRBJ2-7, with D tentatively TRBD2 (6 bases). Looked up from germline, CDR1 is MNHEY and CDR2 is SMNVEV (reference sequence). Trimming removed 6 bases from V and 0 bases from J, with 9 bases in between. The CDR3 is made up of 13 amino acids. CDR3 residues: CASRYGGSYEQYF. The CDR3 DNA reads as TGTGCCAGCAGATACGGGGGCTCCTACGAGCAGTACTTC.

V gene TRBV29-1 combines with J gene TRBJ1-2; D is unresolved. Per the germline V gene, CDR1 is SQVTM and CDR2 is ANQGSEA. CDR3 length: 13 amino acids. V lost 5 bases and J 0 bases, leaving 10 bases between the germline ends. DNA of the CDR3: TGCAGCGTTCAGGTTCCGGCTAACTATGGCTACACCTTC. It yields the protein CSVQVPANYGYTF. Complete variable domain (other parts from reference TRBV29-1 and TRBJ1-2): SAVISQKPSRDICQRGTSLTIQCQVDSQVTMMFWYRQQPGQSLTLIATANQGSEATYESGFVIDKFPISRPNLTFSTLTVSNMSPEDSSIYLCSVQVPANYGYTFGSGTRLTVV.

V usage is TRBV9 and J usage is TRBJ2-3; TRBD2 might be the D (5 bases). The CDR3 runs 13 residues. The V and J ends lost 0 bases and 5 bases respectively, with 7 bases between them. From germline, CDR1 is SGDLS and CDR2 YYNGEE. CDR3 in DNA: TGTGCCAGCAGCGTAGTCGGGAAAGATACGCAGTATTTT. Encoded protein: CASSVVGKDTQYF.

The rearrangement links TRBV10-3 to TRBJ1-1; D is uncertain. Germline assignment: CDR1 ENHRY and CDR2 SYGVKD. The CDR3 runs 14 residues. V lost 2 bases and J 1 base, leaving 8 bases between the germline ends. The CDR3 is CAISEREGNTEAFF. The CDR3 DNA reads as TGTGCCATCAGTGAGCGCGAGGGGAACACTGAAGCTTTCTTT.

In its sample, this clonotype was seen a few times. The CDR3 spells CASSLFEQGANEQYF. The CDR3 DNA follows: TGTGCCAGCAGTTTATTCGAGCAGGGGGCCAACGAGCAGTACTTC. The chain has TRBV28 and TRBJ2-7; TRBD1 matches at 8 bases. Germline CDR1 is MDHEN and CDR2 is SYDVKM. The CDR3 has 15 residues. The V and J ends lost 1 base and 5 bases, in that order; junction bases with no gene match: 7.

This clonotype was observed once. The rearrangement joins TRBV19 to TRBJ2-3; the match to TRBD1 covers 8 bases. In germline, CDR1 is LNHDA, CDR2 SQIVND (reference sequence). The V gene end was trimmed by 4 bases and the J gene end by 10 bases; junction bases not matched to a gene: 4. The length of the CDR3 is 12 residues. The CDR3 sequence: CASSTDRVSQYF. As DNA, the CDR3 is TGTGCCAGTAGTACGGACAGGGTTTCGCAGTATTTT. The whole variable domain, remainder taken from reference TRBV19 and TRBJ2-3, is DGGITQSPKYLFRKEGQNVTLSCEQNLNHDAMYWYRQDPGQGLRLIYYSQIVNDFQKGDIAEGYSVSREKKESFPLTVTSAQKNPTAFYLCASSTDRVSQYFGPGTRLTVL.

As to this clonotype: Mismatch with germline at one junction end may stem from a read error. The chain recombines TRBV5-1 with TRBJ2-5; D is undetermined. This CDR3 spans 15 amino acids. Germline V gives CDR1 SGHRS, CDR2 YFSETQ. The CDR3 DNA follows: TGCACCAGCAGCTCGGCGACCGACGTACAAGAGACCCAGTACTTC. This sequence encodes CTSSSATDVQETQYF.

Of note for this clonotype: One end of the junction fails to match germline, which may point to a read error. The CDR3 sequence is CACSTDYPYEQYF. The CDR3 DNA follows: TGTGCCTGCAGCACCGACTATCCATACGAGCAGTACTTC. V is TRBV6-5 and J is TRBJ2-7, with D maybe TRBD2 (5 bases). Germline V gene sequence: CDR1 MNHEY, CDR2 SVGAGI. The length of the CDR3 is 13 residues.

The V call is TRBV11-2, the J call TRBJ1-6; TRBD1 matches at 9 bases. Trimming removed 3 bases from V and 7 bases from J; junction bases left unmatched: 7. The CDR3 sequence is 16 residues long. Germline CDR1 reads SGHAT; CDR2 reads FQNNGV. In DNA, the CDR3 is TGTGCCAGCAGCTTTTCTCCGGGACAGGGAAATTCACCCCTCCACTTT. Translating gives CASSFSPGQGNSPLHF.

The V call is TRBV14, the J call TRBJ2-6; unclear D gene. CDR1 and CDR2 from the germline V gene are SGHDN and FVKESK. Trimming removed 5 bases from V and 0 bases from J, with 8 bases in between. This CDR3 is built from 15 residues. The DNA for the CDR3 is TGTGCCAGCAGCAGGGATTCCTCTGGGGCCAACGTCCTGACTTTC. The encoded protein is CASSRDSSGANVLTF. The full variable domain, its missing parts supplied by reference TRBV14 and TRBJ2-6, is EAGVTQFPSHSVIEKGQTVTLRCDPISGHDNLYWYRRVMGKEIKFLLHFVKESKQDESGMPNNRFLAERTGGTYSTLKVQPAELEDSGVYFCASSRDSSGANVLTFGAGSRLTVL.

The chain couples TRBV4-3 to TRBJ1-4; D ambiguous. This CDR3 is built from 16 residues. Germline V CDR1 and CDR2: LGHNA, YSLEER. The V end lost 0 bases, the J end lost 3 bases, and 11 bases lay between the germline ends. CDR3 amino acids: CASSQDGQASNEKLFF. DNA for the CDR3: TGCGCCAGCAGCCAAGATGGGCAGGCTTCTAATGAAAAACTGTTTTTT.

In the case of this clonotype: This may be a read error: a much more frequent sequence differs by one nucleotide. The chain links TRBV20-1 to TRBJ2-5, with D maybe TRBD2 (6 bases). The CDR3 covers 15 residues. CDR1 DFQATT and CDR2 SNEGSKA come from the germline V gene (reference sequence). This CDR3 reads CSALLALAAQGTQYF. The CDR3 region has the DNA TGCAGTGCTCTACTAGCTCTGGCGGCGCAAGGGACCCAGTACTTC.

This chain uses TRBV9 with TRBJ2-3; TRBD2 is a possible D gene (6 bases). Trimming took 0 bases from V and 0 from J, leaving 8 bases between them. CDR1 is SGDLS, CDR2 YYNGEE, per germline. The CDR3 is 15 amino acids. DNA for the CDR3: TGTGCCAGCAGCGTAGTGGGGACTAGCACAGATACGCAGTATTTT. Translating it yields CASSVVGTSTDTQYF. The variable domain in full, with the rest retrieved from reference TRBV9 and TRBJ2-3, is DSGVTQTPKHLITATGQRVTLRCSPRSGDLSVYWYQQSLDQGLQFLIQYYNGEERAKGNILERFSAQQFPDLHSELNLSSLELGDSALYFCASSVVGTSTDTQYFGPGTRLTVL.